The rows below give T cell receptor beta chains drawn from one sample of a study of blood T cell repertoires in COVID-19. TCRdb's table, derived via immunoSEQ multiplex PCR, lists solely in-frame clones and lacks some. The sample lists about 150,000 clones, around 81% seen once, with 11% in the top ten. Sample: peripheral blood. The receptors were gathered from a man aged 65 to 85 with active or convalescent COVID-19. CDR3s include the opening cysteine and the closing phenylalanine or tryptophan. Each record gives: clone size, D gene, V gene, J gene, CDR3 protein, CDR3 DNA. D genes are given only for firm matches. A clone size is listed for some rows: how often the clone was seen (once, few, many), or a class if it is expanded.

clone_size: .; d_call: TRBD1; v_call: TRBV28; j_call: TRBJ1-2; cdr3_aa: CASSPGTGDYGYTF; cdr3_nt: TGTGCCAGCAGTCCGGGGACAGGGGATTATGGCTACACCTTC
clone_size: .; d_call: TRBD1; v_call: TRBV7-8; j_call: TRBJ2-7; cdr3_aa: CASSLEQGRYEQYF; cdr3_nt: TGTGCCAGCAGCTTAGAACAGGGGCGGTACGAGCAGTACTTC
clone_size: .; d_call: TRBD1; v_call: TRBV19; j_call: TRBJ2-5; cdr3_aa: CASRPDRGRETQYF; cdr3_nt: TGTGCCAGTAGACCGGACAGGGGGCGGGAGACCCAGTACTTC
clone_size: .; d_call: TRBD2; v_call: TRBV7-2; j_call: TRBJ2-5; cdr3_aa: CASSSPRSGGIQETQYF; cdr3_nt: TGTGCCAGCAGCTCTCCTAGAAGCGGGGGTATCCAAGAGACCCAGTACTTC
clone_size: .; d_call: .; v_call: TRBV15; j_call: TRBJ2-2; cdr3_aa: CATSRVRQANTGELFF; cdr3_nt: TGTGCCACCAGCAGAGTTAGGCAGGCGAACACCGGGGAGCTGTTTTTT
clone_size: .; d_call: .; v_call: TRBV6-1; j_call: TRBJ2-3; cdr3_aa: CASSEAFSVETTQYF; cdr3_nt: TGTGCCAGCAGTGAAGCGTTTAGCGTCGAGACTACGCAGTATTTT
clone_size: .; d_call: .; v_call: TRBV30; j_call: TRBJ1-4; cdr3_aa: CACPLVLTGGYEKLFF; cdr3_nt: TGTGCCTGCCCGTTGGTGTTGACAGGTGGATATGAAAAACTGTTTTTT
clone_size: .; d_call: .; v_call: TRBV7-8; j_call: TRBJ2-4; cdr3_aa: CASSPDIDIQYF; cdr3_nt: TGTGCCAGCAGCCCAGACATAGACATTCAGTACTTC
clone_size: .; d_call: .; v_call: TRBV9; j_call: TRBJ1-2; cdr3_aa: CASSVAVNYGYTF; cdr3_nt: TGTGCCAGCAGCGTAGCTGTCAACTATGGCTACACCTTC
clone_size: .; d_call: TRBD2; v_call: TRBV9; j_call: TRBJ2-5; cdr3_aa: CASSADPLAATSGRPETQYF; cdr3_nt: TGTGCCAGCAGCGCGGATCCCCTTGCGGCGACTAGCGGGAGACCAGAGACCCAGTACTTC
clone_size: many; d_call: .; v_call: TRBV18; j_call: TRBJ2-4; cdr3_aa: CASSPPRDSDIAKNIQYF; cdr3_nt: TGTGCCAGCTCACCACCGAGAGACAGCGATATAGCCAAAAACATTCAGTACTTC
clone_size: .; d_call: TRBD1; v_call: TRBV5-1; j_call: TRBJ1-1; cdr3_aa: CASSGGDRGLTEAFF; cdr3_nt: TGCGCCAGCAGCGGTGGGGACAGGGGGCTTACTGAAGCTTTCTTT
clone_size: .; d_call: .; v_call: TRBV24-1; j_call: TRBJ2-7; cdr3_aa: CATSEGLSGLGEQYF; cdr3_nt: TGTGCCACCAGTGAAGGACTATCGGGCTTGGGAGAGCAGTACTTC
clone_size: few; d_call: .; v_call: TRBV7-2; j_call: TRBJ2-5; cdr3_aa: CASSLQRNQETQYF; cdr3_nt: TGTGCCAGCAGCTTACAGCGAAATCAAGAGACCCAGTACTTC
clone_size: once; d_call: .; v_call: TRBV3-1/TRBV3-2; j_call: TRBJ2-7; cdr3_aa: CASSRTYEQYF; cdr3_nt: TGTGCCAGCAGCCGTACCTACGAGCAGTACTTC
clone_size: .; d_call: TRBD1; v_call: TRBV5-1; j_call: TRBJ1-4; cdr3_aa: CASSLEGTDEKLFF; cdr3_nt: TGCGCCAGCAGCTTGGAGGGGACAGACGAAAAACTGTTTTTT
clone_size: once; d_call: TRBD1; v_call: TRBV24-1; j_call: TRBJ2-3; cdr3_aa: CATSGDRSTDTQYF; cdr3_nt: TGTGCCACCAGTGGGGACAGAAGCACAGATACGCAGTATTTT
clone_size: .; d_call: .; v_call: TRBV12-5; j_call: TRBJ1-2; cdr3_aa: CASGFAGPPYGYTF; cdr3_nt: TGTGCTAGTGGTTTTGCAGGTCCCCCCTATGGCTACACCTTC
clone_size: .; d_call: TRBD2; v_call: TRBV10-2; j_call: TRBJ2-2; cdr3_aa: CASSGTSVGELFF; cdr3_nt: TGCGCCAGCAGTGGAACTAGCGTCGGGGAGCTGTTTTTT
clone_size: few; d_call: TRBD2; v_call: TRBV7-2; j_call: TRBJ2-1; cdr3_aa: CASSLWTSGRYNEQFF; cdr3_nt: TGTGCCAGCAGCTTATGGACTAGCGGCCGATACAATGAGCAGTTCTTC
clone_size: .; d_call: .; v_call: TRBV7-7; j_call: TRBJ2-1; cdr3_aa: CASSLVRSSYNEQFF; cdr3_nt: TGTGCCAGCAGCTTAGTACGGAGCTCCTACAATGAGCAGTTCTTC
clone_size: .; d_call: .; v_call: TRBV5-1; j_call: TRBJ1-2; cdr3_aa: CASTPTGYYGYTF; cdr3_nt: TGCGCCAGCACCCCCACAGGGTACTATGGCTACACCTTC
clone_size: .; d_call: TRBD1; v_call: TRBV7-9; j_call: TRBJ1-1; cdr3_aa: CASSDREANTEAFF; cdr3_nt: TGTGCCAGCAGCGACAGGGAGGCGAACACTGAAGCTTTCTTT
clone_size: .; d_call: .; v_call: TRBV30; j_call: TRBJ1-2; cdr3_aa: CAWSVQGGFGGYTF; cdr3_nt: TGTGCCTGGAGTGTACAGGGTGGGTTCGGTGGCTACACCTTC
clone_size: .; d_call: TRBD1; v_call: TRBV24-1; j_call: TRBJ1-5; cdr3_aa: CATSTRDRGSDQPQHF; cdr3_nt: TGTGCCACCAGCACCCGGGACAGGGGGTCGGACCAGCCCCAGCATTTT
clone_size: .; d_call: .; v_call: TRBV30; j_call: TRBJ1-6; cdr3_aa: CACPPGRGYNSPLHF; cdr3_nt: TGTGCCTGCCCTCCAGGCAGGGGTTATAATTCACCCCTCCACTTT
clone_size: .; d_call: .; v_call: TRBV18; j_call: TRBJ2-1; cdr3_aa: CASSAATGSYNEQFF; cdr3_nt: TGTGCCAGCTCGGCCGCGACAGGATCCTACAATGAGCAGTTCTTC
clone_size: .; d_call: .; v_call: TRBV5-1; j_call: TRBJ2-1; cdr3_aa: CASSLLNEQFF; cdr3_nt: TGCGCCAGCAGCTTGTTAAATGAGCAGTTCTTC
clone_size: .; d_call: TRBD1; v_call: TRBV18; j_call: TRBJ1-2; cdr3_aa: CASSLDRPGGDGYTF; cdr3_nt: TGTGCCAGCTCACTAGATCGCCCAGGGGGAGATGGCTACACCTTC
clone_size: .; d_call: .; v_call: TRBV7-2; j_call: TRBJ2-1; cdr3_aa: CASSLRTAYNEQFF; cdr3_nt: TGTGCCAGCAGCTTGCGGACAGCCTACAATGAGCAGTTCTTC
clone_size: .; d_call: .; v_call: TRBV27; j_call: TRBJ2-1; cdr3_aa: CASSSSWGEQFF; cdr3_nt: TGTGCCAGCAGTTCCAGTTGGGGGGAACAGTTCTTC
clone_size: .; d_call: TRBD1; v_call: TRBV6-2/TRBV6-3; j_call: TRBJ2-1; cdr3_aa: CASSYGQGGGEQFF; cdr3_nt: TGTGCCAGCAGTTACGGACAGGGGGGTGGTGAGCAGTTCTTC
clone_size: .; d_call: TRBD1; v_call: TRBV5-1; j_call: TRBJ1-4; cdr3_aa: CASSAGTGIFEKLFF; cdr3_nt: TGCGCCAGCAGCGCCGGGACAGGGATTTTTGAAAAACTGTTTTTT
clone_size: .; d_call: TRBD2; v_call: TRBV29-1; j_call: TRBJ2-2; cdr3_aa: CSVGTSGGGTGELFF; cdr3_nt: TGCAGCGTGGGAACTAGCGGGGGTGGCACCGGGGAGCTGTTTTTT
clone_size: .; d_call: .; v_call: TRBV3-1/TRBV3-2; j_call: TRBJ1-1; cdr3_aa: CASSRDSYTEAFF; cdr3_nt: TGTGCCAGCAGCCGCGACTCTTACACTGAAGCTTTCTTT
clone_size: .; d_call: .; v_call: TRBV4-1; j_call: TRBJ1-5; cdr3_aa: CASSRRQESLDNQPQHF; cdr3_nt: TGCGCCAGCAGCCGCCGACAGGAGAGCTTGGACAATCAGCCCCAGCATTTT
clone_size: .; d_call: TRBD1; v_call: TRBV19; j_call: TRBJ2-7; cdr3_aa: CASSRDRGAYEQYF; cdr3_nt: TGTGCCAGTAGTCGGGACAGGGGGGCCTACGAGCAGTACTTC
clone_size: .; d_call: .; v_call: TRBV18; j_call: TRBJ2-1; cdr3_aa: CASSPLTGGKNEQFF; cdr3_nt: TGTGCCAGCTCACCACTAACGGGGGGCAAGAATGAGCAGTTCTTC
clone_size: .; d_call: TRBD1; v_call: TRBV19; j_call: TRBJ2-3; cdr3_aa: CASSTRDRLTDTQYF; cdr3_nt: TGTGCCAGTAGTACTCGGGACAGGCTCACAGATACGCAGTATTTT
clone_size: .; d_call: .; v_call: TRBV6-5; j_call: TRBJ1-5; cdr3_aa: CASTPPRDNQPQHF; cdr3_nt: TGTGCCAGCACTCCCCCCAGGGACAATCAGCCCCAGCATTTT
clone_size: .; d_call: .; v_call: TRBV5-6; j_call: TRBJ1-2; cdr3_aa: CASSLTGLYYGYTF; cdr3_nt: TGTGCCAGCAGCTTGACGGGATTATACTATGGCTACACCTTC
clone_size: .; d_call: .; v_call: TRBV5-5; j_call: TRBJ1-5; cdr3_aa: CASRWDTSNQPQHF; cdr3_nt: TGTGCCAGCAGGTGGGACACGAGCAATCAGCCCCAGCATTTT
clone_size: .; d_call: .; v_call: TRBV25-1; j_call: TRBJ1-6; cdr3_aa: CASSEGGTENSPLHF; cdr3_nt: TGTGCCAGCAGTGAAGGGGGGACGGAGAATTCACCCCTCCACTTT
clone_size: few; d_call: TRBD1; v_call: TRBV15; j_call: TRBJ1-2; cdr3_aa: CATSGRGQGLYGYTF; cdr3_nt: TGTGCCACCAGCGGCCGGGGACAGGGCCTCTATGGCTACACCTTC
clone_size: once; d_call: TRBD2; v_call: TRBV4-3; j_call: TRBJ2-3; cdr3_aa: CASSQRPGLAGDFPTDTQYF; cdr3_nt: TGCGCCAGCAGCCAAAGGCCGGGACTAGCGGGGGATTTTCCCACAGATACGCAGTATTTT
clone_size: .; d_call: TRBD2; v_call: TRBV5-1; j_call: TRBJ2-1; cdr3_aa: CASSLGQVPAGLYNEQFF; cdr3_nt: TGCGCCAGCAGCTTAGGTCAAGTGCCAGCGGGGCTCTACAATGAGCAGTTCTTC
clone_size: .; d_call: TRBD2; v_call: TRBV6-5; j_call: TRBJ2-5; cdr3_aa: CASSRRGGGETQYF; cdr3_nt: TGTGCCAGCAGTAGGCGGGGGGGCGGGGAGACCCAGTACTTC
clone_size: .; d_call: TRBD2; v_call: TRBV24-1; j_call: TRBJ2-1; cdr3_aa: CATSDPGRGSYNEQFF; cdr3_nt: TGTGCCACCAGTGACCCTGGGAGGGGCTCCTACAATGAGCAGTTCTTC
clone_size: .; d_call: .; v_call: TRBV6-5; j_call: TRBJ2-3; cdr3_aa: CASSYRFRSTDTQYF; cdr3_nt: TGTGCCAGCAGTTACCGGTTCCGGAGCACAGATACGCAGTATTTT
clone_size: .; d_call: .; v_call: TRBV5-1; j_call: TRBJ2-5; cdr3_aa: CASSLGTHETQYF; cdr3_nt: TGCGCCAGCAGCTTGGGAACTCACGAGACCCAGTACTTC